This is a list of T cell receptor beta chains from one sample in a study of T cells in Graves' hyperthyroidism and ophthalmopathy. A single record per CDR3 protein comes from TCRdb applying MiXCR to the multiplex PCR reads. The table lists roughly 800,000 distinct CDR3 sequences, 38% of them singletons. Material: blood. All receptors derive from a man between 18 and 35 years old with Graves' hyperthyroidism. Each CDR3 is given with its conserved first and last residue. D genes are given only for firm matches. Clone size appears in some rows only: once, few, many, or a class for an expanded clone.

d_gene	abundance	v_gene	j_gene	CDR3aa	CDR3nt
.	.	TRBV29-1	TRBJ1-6	CSVILDSSYNSPLHF	TGCAGCGTAATACTGGACAGCTCCTATAATTCACCCCTCCACTTT
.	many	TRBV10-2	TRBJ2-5	CASSEATAETQYF	TGCGCCAGCAGTGAGGCGACGGCAGAGACCCAGTACTTC
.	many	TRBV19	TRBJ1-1	CASSMPGPNTEAFF	TGTGCCAGTAGTATGCCGGGACCAAATACTGAAGCTTTCTTT
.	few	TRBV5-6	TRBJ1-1	CASSSTPGSEAFF	TGTGCCAGCAGCTCCACCCCAGGGTCAGAAGCTTTCTTT
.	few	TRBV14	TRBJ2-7	CASSQNSYEQYF	TGTGCCAGCAGCCAAAACTCTTACGAGCAGTACTTC
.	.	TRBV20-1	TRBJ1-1	CSARDVHIVNTEAFF	TGCAGTGCTAGAGATGTCCACATAGTGAACACTGAAGCTTTCTTT
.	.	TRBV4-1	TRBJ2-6	CASSQDWHLGANVLTF	TGCGCCAGCAGCCAAGATTGGCACCTCGGGGCCAACGTCCTGACTTTC
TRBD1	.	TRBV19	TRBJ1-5	CASSKGQGVQPQHF	TGTGCCAGTAGTAAGGGACAGGGAGTGCAGCCCCAGCATTTT
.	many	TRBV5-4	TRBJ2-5	CASSSGPLQETQYF	TGTGCCAGCAGCTCAGGACCACTCCAAGAGACCCAGTACTTC
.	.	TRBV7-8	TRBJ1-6	CASVRDGNSPLHF	TGTGCCAGCGTAAGGGACGGCAATTCACCCCTCCACTTT
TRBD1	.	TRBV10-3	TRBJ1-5	CARGTGLNQPQHF	TGTGCCAGGGGGACAGGGCTCAATCAGCCCCAGCATTTT
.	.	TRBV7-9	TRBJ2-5	CASSLVPSNQETQYF	TGTGCCAGCAGCTTGGTACCGAGTAACCAAGAGACCCAGTACTTC
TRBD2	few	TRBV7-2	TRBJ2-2	CASSRPASGGAGELFF	TGTGCCAGCAGCCGCCCGGCGAGCGGGGGGGCCGGGGAGCTGTTTTTT
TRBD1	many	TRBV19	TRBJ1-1	CASGTAQTLNTEAFF	TGTGCCAGCGGGACAGCCCAAACACTGAACACTGAAGCTTTCTTT
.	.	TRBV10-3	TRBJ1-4	CAISETSRGMKLFF	TGTGCCATCAGTGAGACTAGCAGGGGCATGAAACTGTTTTTT
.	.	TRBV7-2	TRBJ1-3	CASILLDSSGNTIYF	TGTGCCAGCATCTTATTGGACAGCTCTGGAAACACCATATATTTT
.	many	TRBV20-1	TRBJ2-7	CSARTRTYEQYF	TGCAGTGCTCGAACAAGGACCTACGAGCAGTACTTC
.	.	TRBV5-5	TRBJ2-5	CASSPPAREETQYF	TGTGCCAGCAGCCCGCCGGCCAGAGAAGAGACCCAGTACTTC
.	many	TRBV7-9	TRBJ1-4	CASSFQATNEKLFF	TGTGCCAGCAGCTTTCAAGCAACTAATGAAAAACTGTTTTTT
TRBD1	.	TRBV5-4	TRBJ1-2	CASSQGTGWGYTF	TGTGCCAGCAGCCAAGGGACAGGGTGGGGCTACACCTTC
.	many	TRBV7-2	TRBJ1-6	CASSLAVGSYNSPLHF	TGTGCCAGCAGCTTAGCTGTTGGATCCTATAATTCACCCCTCCACTTT
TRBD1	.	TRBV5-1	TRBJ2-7	CASSKGTGQGTYEQYF	TGCGCCAGCAGTAAAGGCACGGGACAGGGCACCTACGAGCAGTACTTC
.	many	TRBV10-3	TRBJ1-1	CAIRTGNTEAFF	TGTGCCATCAGGACAGGGAACACTGAAGCTTTCTTT
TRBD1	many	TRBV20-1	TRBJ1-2	CSAGQGMYGYTF	TGCAGTGCTGGACAGGGGATGTATGGCTACACCTTC
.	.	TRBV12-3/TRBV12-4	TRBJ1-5	CASSLQGPGRQPQHF	TGTGCCAGCAGTTTACAAGGTCCCGGGAGGCAGCCCCAGCATTTT
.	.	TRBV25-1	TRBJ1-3	CATGSGNTVYF	TGTGCTACAGGGTCTGGAAACACCGTATATTTT
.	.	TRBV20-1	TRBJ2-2	CSAREGIGEPFF	TGCAGTGCTAGGGAGGGTATCGGGGAGCCGTTTTTT